The 15 T cell receptor beta chains presented below share a single source sample, sequenced in a study of cytomegalovirus exposure and HLA in healthy donors. PCR involved 60 Vbeta and 13 Jbeta primers. Profiled with immunoSEQ multiplex PCR; TCRdb holds only in-frame clones, not every one. There are roughly 130,000 clones in the sample; under 85% occur only once, and less than 7% lies in the top ten. Sequenced sample: PBMCs. These receptor sequences come from a woman aged 45-65 years in good health and CMV-seropositive.

The chain combines TRBV5-1 with TRBJ2-7, with D unclear. Trimming left V 0 bases short and J 5 bases short, with 12 bases between. Germline CDR1 is SGHRS and CDR2 is YFSETQ. CDR3 length: 14 amino acids. The CDR3 here is CASSLDTPAHEQYF. For the CDR3, the DNA is TGCGCCAGCAGCTTGGACACGCCCGCCCACGAGCAGTACTTC.

This chain links TRBV5-1 with TRBJ1-1, with no clear D. Trimming took off 2 bases at V and 3 bases at J, with 11 bases between the two ends. The CDR3 extends over 14 amino acids. Germline CDR1 reads SGHRS; CDR2 reads YFSETQ. CDR3 region: CASSFIPGDTEAFF. CDR3 nucleotides: TGCGCCAGCAGCTTCATACCCGGGGACACTGAAGCTTTCTTT. The variable domain in full, with the rest retrieved from reference TRBV5-1 and TRBJ1-1, is KAGVTQTPRYLIKTRGQQVTLSCSPISGHRSVSWYQQTPGQGLQFLFEYFSETQRNKGNFPGRFSGRQFSNSRSEMNVSTLELGDSALYLCASSFIPGDTEAFFGQGTRLTVV.

The chain recombines TRBV7-2 with TRBJ1-1; D perhaps matches TRBD1 (5 bases). CDR3 length: 13 amino acids. V gave up 7 bases and J gave up 1 base, with 10 bases separating them. The germline V gene has CDR1 SGHTA and CDR2 FQGNSA. The CDR3 DNA reads TGTGCCAGCAAGAAGACAGCGAACACTGAAGCTTTCTTT. Encoded protein: CASKKTANTEAFF.

The genes are TRBV5-5 and TRBJ2-7, with 7 nucleotides matching TRBD1. Germline loops: CDR1 SGHKS, CDR2 YYEKEE (reference sequence). The CDR3 is made up of 14 amino acids. Trimming cost V 0 bases and J 3 bases; bases outside gene matches: 3. As DNA, the CDR3 is TGTGCCAGCAGCTTGGTTCCAGGGGGCTACGAGCAGTACTTC. This translates into CASSLVPGGYEQYF. The full variable domain, rest sourced from reference TRBV5-5 and TRBJ2-7, is DAGVTQSPTHLIKTRGQQVTLRCSPISGHKSVSWYQQVLGQGPQFIFQYYEKEERGRGNFPDRFSARQFPNYSSELNVNALLLGDSALYLCASSLVPGGYEQYFGPGTRLTVT.

This chain joins TRBV5-6 and TRBJ2-7, with D maybe TRBD1 (6 bases). V lost 3 bases and J lost 10, with 17 bases in between. CDR3 length: 13 residues. CDR1 is SGHDT and CDR2 is YYEEEE in the germline V gene. CDR3 protein: CASSSPPQGFQYF. The CDR3 nucleotides are TGTGCCAGCAGCTCCCCTCCACAGGGATTTCAGTACTTC.

This CDR3 is CASSPWAGGLSYEQYF. For the CDR3, the DNA is TGTGCCAGCAGCCCATGGGCGGGGGGCCTTTCCTACGAGCAGTACTTC. The chain combines TRBV7-9 with TRBJ2-7; 8 positions match TRBD2. This CDR3 has 16 residues. Trimming cost V 5 bases and J 1 base; bases outside gene matches: 10. In germline, CDR1 is SEHNR, CDR2 FQNEAQ (reference sequence). Based on the CDR3 plus reference TRBV7-9 and TRBJ2-7, the full variable domain is DTGVSQNPRHKITKRGQNVTFRCDPISEHNRLYWYRQTLGQGPEFLTYFQNEAQLEKSRLLSDRFSAERPKGSFSTLEIQRTEQGDSAMYLCASSPWAGGLSYEQYFGPGTRLTVT.

The chain carries TRBV27 and TRBJ2-5; a possible D gene is TRBD2 (5 bases). This CDR3 has 13 amino acids. V shed 3 bases and J shed 5 bases, with 10 bases lying between them. CDR1 MNHEY and CDR2 SMNVEV come from the germline V gene (reference sequence). In DNA, the CDR3 is TGTGCCAGCAGTTTCGGGGTGCGGGAGACCCAGTACTTC. Encoded protein: CASSFGVRETQYF.

The chain carries TRBV7-8 and TRBJ2-7, with 9 bases identical to TRBD2. CDR3 length equals 15 residues. After removal of 5 bases from V and 3 bases from J, the junction contained 8 bases not matched to a gene. CDR1 and CDR2 (germline): SGHVS, FQNEAQ. The CDR3 nucleotides are TGTGCCAGCAGCCCTAGGCGGGGGGGCCTCTACGAGCAGTACTTC. This translates into CASSPRRGGLYEQYF. The whole variable domain, filled in from reference TRBV7-8 and TRBJ2-7, reads GAGVSQSPRYKVAKRGQDVALRCDPISGHVSLFWYQQALGQGPEFLTYFQNEAQLDKSGLPSDRFFAERPEGSVSTLKIQRTQQEDSAVYLCASSPRRGGLYEQYFGPGTRLTVT.

This clone turned up a few times. One end of the junction is discordant with germline, which a read error may explain. V is TRBV19 and J is TRBJ1-2; 11 bases line up with TRBD1. CDR1 and CDR2 (germline): LNHDA, SQIVND (reference sequence). This CDR3 contains 15 residues. The CDR3 loop reads CASSLRTGGDYGYPF. In nucleotides, the CDR3 is TGTGCCAGTAGTCTGAGGACAGGGGGCGACTATGGCTACCCCTTC.

V usage is TRBV7-9 and J usage is TRBJ2-3, with D maybe TRBD1 (5 bases). The CDR3 sequence is 14 residues long. Between the trimmed V and J ends, which lost 5 bases and 3 bases, there was a span of 12 bases. CDR1 and CDR2 (germline): SEHNR, FQNEAQ (reference sequence). The DNA of the CDR3 is TGTGCCAGCAGCCCCAGGGTGGGGACAGATACGCAGTATTTT. Its translation: CASSPRVGTDTQYF.

In its sample, this clone was seen once. Other nucleotide sequences from this sample produce the same CDR3. The chain carries TRBV18 and TRBJ2-7; TRBD2 is a possible D gene (6 bases). The CDR3 covers 12 residues. The V and J ends lost 3 bases and 3 bases respectively, with 6 bases between them. Germline V gene sequence: CDR1 KGHSH, CDR2 LQKENI. The CDR3 nucleotides are TGTGCCAGCTCACCGGGGGGCTACGAGCAGTACTTC. It yields the protein CASSPGGYEQYF.

The rearrangement links TRBV30 to TRBJ1-6; no clear D gene. The germline V gene encodes CDR1 GTSNPN and CDR2 SVGIG (reference sequence). The CDR3 extends over 12 amino acids. The V gene lost 5 bases and the J gene lost 9 bases, with 11 bases spanning the gap. In DNA, the CDR3 is TGTGCCTGGCGGGGTACGGTTTCACCCCTCCACTTT. This gives the protein CAWRGTVSPLHF.

V and J are TRBV5-1 and TRBJ2-3, with D possibly matching TRBD1 (6 bases). Germline V gene sequence: CDR1 SGHRS, CDR2 YFSETQ. CDR3 length: 15 amino acids. V lost 1 base and J 6 bases, leaving 15 bases between the germline ends. The CDR3 DNA follows: TGCGCCAGCAGCTTGTTGGGGGCTGTTATGGATACGCAGTATTTT. This encodes CASSLLGAVMDTQYF. The full variable domain, rest sourced from reference TRBV5-1 and TRBJ2-3, is KAGVTQTPRYLIKTRGQQVTLSCSPISGHRSVSWYQQTPGQGLQFLFEYFSETQRNKGNFPGRFSGRQFSNSRSEMNVSTLELGDSALYLCASSLLGAVMDTQYFGPGTRLTVL.

The genes are TRBV6-5 and TRBJ2-5, with D perhaps TRBD2 (5 bases). TRBJ2-7 explains the end of the DNA better; the J call may be wrong. The germline V gene has CDR1 MNHEY and CDR2 SVGAGI. This CDR3 is built from 13 residues. CDR3 DNA: TGTGCCAGCAGTTACTCAGCCGGGATCGAGCAGTACTTC. Residues: CASSYSAGIEQYF.

The J gene is TRBJ2-7, the V gene TRBV13; D is perhaps TRBD2 (7 bases). The CDR3 is 13 amino acids. Germline CDR1 and CDR2: PRHDT and FYEKMQ (reference sequence). With 1 base removed from V and 5 bases from J, the gap between germline ends came to 9 bases. CDR3 in DNA: TGTGCCAGCAGCTTAGAGGGGGGGGACGAGCAGTACTTC. Translated: CASSLEGGDEQYF.